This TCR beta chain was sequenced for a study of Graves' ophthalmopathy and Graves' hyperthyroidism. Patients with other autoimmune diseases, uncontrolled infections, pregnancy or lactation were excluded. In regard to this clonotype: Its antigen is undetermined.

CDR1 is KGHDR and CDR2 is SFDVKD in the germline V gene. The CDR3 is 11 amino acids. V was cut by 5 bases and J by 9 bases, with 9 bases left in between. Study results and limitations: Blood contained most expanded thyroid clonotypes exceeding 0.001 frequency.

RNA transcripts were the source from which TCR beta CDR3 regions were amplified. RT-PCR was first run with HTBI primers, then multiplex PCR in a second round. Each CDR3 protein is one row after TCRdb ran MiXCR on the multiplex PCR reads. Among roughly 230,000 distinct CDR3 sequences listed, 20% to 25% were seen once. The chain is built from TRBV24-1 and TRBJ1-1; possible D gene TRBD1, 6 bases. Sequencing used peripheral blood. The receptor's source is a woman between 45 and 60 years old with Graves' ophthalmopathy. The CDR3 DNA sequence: TGTGCCACCAGTGGGACAGCCAAAGCTTTCTTT. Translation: CATSGTAKAFF.